The 29 T cell receptor beta chains presented below share a single source sample, sequenced in a study of Graves' ophthalmopathy and Graves' hyperthyroidism. RNA transcripts yielded amplified TCR beta CDR3 regions. The workflow started with a first-round RT-PCR run with HTBI primers and then moved on to a second-round multiplex PCR. TCRdb redid the calling of the multiplex PCR reads with MiXCR, one entry per CDR3 protein. Among about 1.2 million distinct CDR3 sequences, about 35% were seen once, and the ten largest hold 8.5% to 14%. The specimen sequenced was peripheral blood or thyroid tissue (not recorded which). Source of these receptors: an adult man with Graves' hyperthyroidism.

For this clonotype: No DNA is shown, since the ends of the CDR3 on it are uncertain; the CDR3 is the one TCRdb lists. The rearrangement uses TRBV10-3 and TRBJ1-2. CDR1 and CDR2 from the germline V gene are ENHRY and SYGVKD. The CDR3 spans 13 amino acids, including both terminal residues. The CDR3 region is CAISDQVGSGNTF.

V usage is TRBV10-3 and J usage is TRBJ2-5, with 10 nucleotides matching TRBD2. The V gene's germline CDR1 is ENHRY and CDR2 SYGVKD. The CDR3 runs 19 residues. V was pared by 6 bases and J by 2 bases, with 18 bases of the junction left unmatched. Here the CDR3 DNA reads TGTGCCATCAGACGAGCGGGAGGGCCTATCGGGGAGAGTCAAGAGACCCAGTACTTC. Its translation: CAIRRAGGPIGESQETQYF.

This clonotype was seen just once. The chain uses TRBV29-1 and TRBJ2-7, with 8 bases matching TRBD1. The CDR3 runs 12 residues. Germline CDR1 and CDR2: SQVTM and ANQGSEA. V lost 7 bases, J lost 1 base, and 3 bases stayed unmatched. The CDR3 sequence: CSGWTGSYEQYF. DNA for the CDR3: TGCAGCGGATGGACAGGGTCCTACGAGCAGTACTTC.

The chain combines TRBV7-3 with TRBJ1-5; 8 nucleotides match TRBD1. The junction had 6 bases not matched to a gene; V was cut back by 2 bases and J by 6 bases. The germline V gene has CDR1 SGHTA and CDR2 FQGTGA. The CDR3 loop spans 15 amino acids. As DNA, the CDR3 is TGTGCCAGCAGCTTATACGGGACAGGCGGTCAGCCCCAGCATTTT. Amino acids: CASSLYGTGGQPQHF.

The genes are TRBV15 and TRBJ1-5; D may be TRBD1 (5 bases). V was clipped by 0 bases and J by 11 bases, with 20 bases between them. Germline CDR1 LNHNV, CDR2 YYDKDF (reference sequence). This CDR3 has 16 residues. CDR3 sequence (DNA): TGTGCCACCAGCAGAGATAGACGGGGGGGGTCCGAGACCCAGCATTTT. Translation gives CATSRDRRGGSETQHF.

The CDR3 DNA is TGTGCCAGTAGTGGACAGGGGGCGTGGGGCTACACCTTC. Translated, it gives CASSGQGAWGYTF. The chain links TRBV19 to TRBJ1-2; 11 positions agree with TRBD1. From germline, CDR1 is LNHDA and CDR2 SQIVND (reference sequence). This CDR3 spans 13 amino acids. Trimming at V came to 5 bases and at J to 8 bases, leaving 4 bases not matched to a gene.

The V call is TRBV30, the J call TRBJ1-5; 8 bases fit TRBD1. J was trimmed by 10 bases and V by 2 bases; bases with no gene match: 16. From germline, CDR1 is GTSNPN and CDR2 SVGIG (reference sequence). This CDR3 has 16 amino acids. The CDR3 here is CAWSPNLGQGFLPQHF. The CDR3 DNA reads as TGTGCCTGGAGTCCGAACCTAGGACAGGGATTTCTTCCCCAGCATTTT. The full variable domain, in which reference TRBV30 and TRBJ1-5 provide the parts outside the CDR3, is SQTIHQWPATLVQPVGSPLSLECTVEGTSNPNLYWYRQAAGRGLQLLFYSVGIGQISSEVPQNLSASRPQDRQFILSSKKLLLSDSGFYLCAWSPNLGQGFLPQHFGDGTRLSIL.

The CDR3 reads CSATERHQPQHF. The CDR3 DNA reads as TGCAGTGCTACGGAGCGCCATCAGCCCCAGCATTTT. The J gene is TRBJ1-5, the V gene TRBV20-1; D is unresolved. Germline V gene data show CDR1 as DFQATT and CDR2 as SNEGSKA (reference sequence). The ends were cut back, 4 bases at V and 5 bases at J, with 9 bases in the middle. This CDR3 region has 12 residues.

The sample holds a few counts of this clonotype. The germline gene is not matched at one end of the junction; a read error may be the cause. The chain has TRBV7-9 and TRBJ2-3; 8 bases are shared with TRBD2. This CDR3 is built from 16 residues. Per the germline V gene, CDR1 is SEHNR and CDR2 is FQNEAQ (reference sequence). The CDR3 region is CANSLMAGGGTDTQYF. The CDR3, as DNA: TGTGCCAACAGCTTAATGGCGGGAGGTGGCACAGATACGCAGTATTTT.

This chain links TRBV19 with TRBJ1-2; D is possibly TRBD1 (6 bases). The V end lost 9 bases, the J end lost 2 bases, and 19 bases lay between the germline ends. The CDR3 contains 15 residues. Per germline, CDR1 LNHDA and CDR2 SQIVND (reference sequence). DNA for the CDR3: TGTGCCAGCGATCGTTTAGGGGGATACAACTATGGCTACACCTTC. Amino acids: CASDRLGGYNYGYTF.

This clonotype was recorded at least ten times. V gene TRBV10-3 combines with J gene TRBJ2-5; D is undetermined. Germline V gives CDR1 ENHRY, CDR2 SYGVKD. The CDR3 runs to 15 residues. V dropped 4 bases and J dropped 6 bases, with 18 bases sitting between them. Here the CDR3 reads CAISVRYRVAQTQYF. CDR3 DNA: TGTGCCATCAGTGTTCGGTACCGGGTCGCGCAGACCCAGTACTTC.

This clonotype was found many times. The chain combines TRBV9 with TRBJ2-5; TRBD2 is a possible D gene (5 bases). The CDR3 sequence is 14 residues long. Trimming shortened V by 6 bases and J by 1 base, and 13 bases separated the two germline ends. Germline V lookup: CDR1 SGDLS, CDR2 YYNGEE. The CDR3 here is CASNGGQIQETQYF. The DNA for the CDR3 is TGTGCCAGCAACGGCGGGCAGATCCAAGAGACCCAGTACTTC.

This clonotype was seen only once. Given a much more abundant clone one base away, this may be a read error. The rearrangement links TRBV29-1 to TRBJ2-7, with no clear D. V was trimmed by 3 bases and J by 3 bases, leaving 27 bases between them. Germline assignment: CDR1 SQVTM and CDR2 ANQGSEA. The CDR3 extends over 18 amino acids. In DNA, the CDR3 is TGCAGCGTTGACCATTTGGTTTATGCACCAGAGACCCACTACGAGCAGTACTTC. This gives the protein CSVDHLVYAPETHYEQYF.

The chain carries TRBV12-3 or TRBV12-4 and TRBJ1-5; D uncertain. The CDR3 length is 16 residues. The V end was cut by 2 bases, the J end by 0 bases, with 11 bases between. This CDR3 reads CASSLRQTSSNQPQHF. For the CDR3, the DNA is TGTGCCAGCAGTTTACGGCAAACCTCTAGCAATCAGCCCCAGCATTTT.

This chain uses TRBV5-1 with TRBJ1-2; 8 nucleotides line up with TRBD1. There are 13 residues in the CDR3. Germline assignment: CDR1 SGHRS and CDR2 YFSETQ. V dropped 0 bases and J dropped 8; count of bases not matched to a gene: 3. CDR3 coding DNA: TGCGCCAGCAGCTTGGTTACAGGGGGAGGCTACACCTTC. Translated, it gives CASSLVTGGGYTF.

The chain has TRBV7-2 and TRBJ1-2; 8 nucleotides line up with TRBD1. With 3 bases clipped from V and 14 bases from J, the junction kept 11 bases outside the gene matches. The CDR3 length is 13 residues. Germline assignment: CDR1 SGHTA and CDR2 FQGNSA. The CDR3 protein is CASSFGRGPGGTF. DNA for the CDR3: TGTGCCAGCAGCTTCGGCAGGGGGCCTGGTGGGACCTTC.

This clonotype was observed many times. J is TRBJ1-1 and V is TRBV7-2; TRBD1 might be the D (6 bases). The CDR3 loop spans 15 amino acids. Germline CDR1 reads SGHTA; CDR2 reads FQGNSA. The V end lost 5 bases, the J end lost 5 bases, and 18 bases lay between the germline ends. This chain's CDR3 is CASSRTGGQWTEAFF. The CDR3, as DNA: TGTGCCAGCAGCCGCACGGGGGGGCAGTGGACTGAAGCTTTCTTT.

V is TRBV27 and J is TRBJ2-7, with D perhaps TRBD1 or TRBD2 (6 bases each). The V end was cut by 6 bases, the J end by 1 base, with 13 bases between. Germline CDR1 MNHEY, CDR2 SMNVEV (reference sequence). CDR3 length: 14 amino acids. CDR3 sequence (DNA): TGTGCCAGCAGGCGGGACATACTATCCTACGAGCAGTACTTC. Residues: CASRRDILSYEQYF.

The chain couples TRBV25-1 to TRBJ2-2; 7 nucleotides match TRBD2. The CDR3 has 17 amino acids. Germline CDR1 is MGHDK and CDR2 is SYGVNS. V gave up 5 bases and J gave up 0 bases; unmatched junction bases: 9. The CDR3 is CASSLSTSAANTGELFF. CDR3 sequence (DNA): TGTGCCAGCAGTTTATCAACTAGCGCGGCGAACACCGGGGAGCTGTTTTTT.

The chain employs TRBV24-1 and TRBJ1-3; D is undetermined. Germline CDR1 KGHDR, CDR2 SFDVKD. This CDR3 comprises 15 residues. V lost 0 bases and J 10 bases, leaving 15 bases between the germline ends. The CDR3 here is CATSDLHFGPETIYF. The CDR3 region has the DNA TGTGCCACCAGTGATTTGCACTTTGGCCCCGAAACCATATATTTT.

The rearrangement joins TRBV28 to TRBJ2-7, with D possibly TRBD1 on 6 matching bases. Trimming took off 1 base at V and 3 bases at J, with 13 bases between the two ends. The CDR3 runs to 15 residues. The germline V gene has CDR1 MDHEN and CDR2 SYDVKM. Written as DNA, the CDR3 is TGTGCCAGCAGTTTATATACAGGGATGGGCTACGAGCAGTACTTC. This sequence encodes CASSLYTGMGYEQYF.

This clonotype was counted once. The rearrangement uses TRBV19 and TRBJ1-2, with TRBD1 matching over 7 bases. V lost 6 bases, J lost 6 bases, and 7 bases stayed unmatched. Germline CDR1 and CDR2: LNHDA and SQIVND (reference sequence). This CDR3 contains 13 residues. DNA for the CDR3: TGTGCCAGTAGCGAGACAGGGAGAGATGGCTACACCTTC. Its translation is CASSETGRDGYTF.

In its sample, this clonotype was seen a few times. V usage is TRBV12-3 or TRBV12-4 and J usage is TRBJ2-3; no clear D gene. The V end was cut by 6 bases, the J end by 2 bases, with 12 bases between. The CDR3 consists of 14 residues. CDR3 DNA: TGTGCCAGCAGGGATGCCAGTATCACAGATACGCAGTATTTT. Its translation is CASRDASITDTQYF.

This clonotype was detected only a few times. This chain joins TRBV7-2 and TRBJ1-6, with a weak D call TRBD1 (5 bases). V was clipped by 4 bases and J by 8 bases, with 18 bases between them. Germline V gene lookup returns CDR1 SGHTA and CDR2 FQGNSA. The CDR3 runs 16 residues. The CDR3 loop reads CASSSPVRGIYSPLHF. The CDR3 coding sequence is TGTGCCAGCAGCTCACCCGTACGGGGGATCTATTCACCCCTCCACTTT.

This clonotype was recorded at least ten times. The V and J genes are TRBV11-2 and TRBJ2-7; the D call may be TRBD1 or TRBD2 (5 bases each). V was clipped by 3 bases and J by 3 bases, with 12 bases between them. CDR1 and CDR2 (germline): SGHAT, FQNNGV. The CDR3 runs to 14 residues. DNA for the CDR3: TGTGCCAGCAGCTTCTCCGGGACCAACTACGAGCAGTACTTC. Translating it yields CASSFSGTNYEQYF.

Ten or more counts support this clonotype. V gene TRBV12-3 or TRBV12-4 combines with J gene TRBJ1-4; TRBD1 is a possible D gene (6 bases). The length of the CDR3 is 15 residues. The ends were cut back, 6 bases at V and 10 bases at J, with 21 bases in the middle. CDR3 sequence: CASSPGRDRGGKLFF. The CDR3 DNA reads as TGTGCCAGCAGCCCTGGACGAGACCGAGGGGGAAAACTGTTTTTT.

This chain uses TRBV4-1 with TRBJ2-7; 10 nucleotides line up with TRBD1. V was pared by 2 bases and J by 4 bases, with 8 bases of the junction left unmatched. The germline gives CDR1 MGHRA, CDR2 YSYEKL. The CDR3 is made up of 16 amino acids. In DNA, the CDR3 is TGCGCCAGCAGCCAACCTGACCGGGACAGGGGATACGAGCAGTACTTC. Its protein is CASSQPDRDRGYEQYF.

This clonotype was seen at least ten times. The V gene is TRBV2, the J gene TRBJ1-5; D gene uncertain. CDR3 size: 16 residues. V gave up 6 bases and J gave up 0 bases, with 15 bases separating them. CDR1 is SNHLY and CDR2 is FYNNEI in the germline V gene. CDR3 in amino acids: CASSSTDGYSNQPQHF. The CDR3 coding sequence is TGTGCCAGCAGCAGTACTGACGGTTATAGCAATCAGCCCCAGCATTTT.

The CDR3 loop is CAIGQGAPEAFF. For the CDR3, the DNA is TGCGCCATCGGACAGGGGGCCCCTGAAGCTTTCTTT. V and J are TRBV10-1 and TRBJ1-1; TRBD1 matches at 11 bases. The CDR3 contains 12 residues. Germline CDR1 reads WNHNN; CDR2 reads SYGVQD (reference sequence). Unmatched junction bases numbered 4, after V lost 10 bases and J lost 6 bases.